Each of the 27 T cell receptor beta chains below was sequenced from the same sample in a study of blood T cell repertoires in COVID-19. The data were produced by immunoSEQ multiplex PCR, yet TCRdb's version contains in-frame clones alone and is incomplete. This table has tens of thousands of clones, 78% appearing once. The source material was peripheral blood. Receptors were obtained from a human donor in a cohort sampled during active COVID-19.

This rearrangement joins TRBV10-3 to TRBJ1-1; 9 bases are a match to TRBD1. J was trimmed by 11 bases and V by 9 bases; bases with no gene match: 10. Germline V gives CDR1 ENHRY, CDR2 SYGVKD. The CDR3 consists of 12 residues. The CDR3 reads CAISRDREVAFF. Written as DNA, the CDR3 is TGTGCCATTTCCCGGGACAGGGAAGTGGCTTTCTTT.

This clone was seen just once. The chain employs TRBV30 and TRBJ1-2; D is unclear. The length of the CDR3 is 14 residues. Trimming left V 1 base short and J 3 bases short, with 12 bases between. CDR1 is GTSNPN and CDR2 is SVGIG in the germline V gene (reference sequence). The CDR3 DNA reads as TGTGCCTGGAGTGGGGAAGGGCGGGACTATGGCTACACCTTC. This encodes CAWSGEGRDYGYTF. The whole variable domain, filled in from reference TRBV30 and TRBJ1-2, reads SQTIHQWPATLVQPVGSPLSLECTVEGTSNPNLYWYRQAAGRGLQLLFYSVGIGQISSEVPQNLSASRPQDRQFILSSKKLLLSDSGFYLCAWSGEGRDYGYTFGSGTRLTVV.

The gene calls are TRBV4-1 and TRBJ1-2; 10 nucleotides align to TRBD1. The CDR3 totals 14 residues. V shed 4 bases and J 4 bases; nucleotides not matched to a gene: 3. The germline V gene encodes CDR1 MGHRA and CDR2 YSYEKL. This CDR3 reads CASSPGQGLYGYTF. DNA of the CDR3: TGCGCCAGCAGCCCGGGACAGGGGCTCTATGGCTACACCTTC.

The genes are TRBV7-2 and TRBJ1-5; D might be TRBD1 (5 bases). The CDR3 totals 13 residues. CDR1 SGHTA and CDR2 FQGNSA come from the germline V gene. V was shortened by 5 bases and J by 7 bases, with 12 bases between the two germline ends. In DNA, the CDR3 is TGTGCCAGCAGCACAACCAGGGAACAGCCCCAGCATTTT. Residues: CASSTTREQPQHF.

The rearrangement uses TRBV3-1 (or the pseudogene TRBV3-2) and TRBJ1-2, with 7 nucleotides matching TRBD1. The CDR3 loop spans 15 amino acids. Germline CDR1 and CDR2: LGHDT and YNNKEL (reference sequence). Trimming cost V 2 bases and J 5 bases; bases outside gene matches: 8. CDR3 in DNA: TGTGCCAGCAGCCAATTTACAGGGGTCCCTTATGGCTACACCTTC. It encodes CASSQFTGVPYGYTF.

The CDR3 is CSVETVGYGYTF. CDR3 DNA: TGCAGCGTGGAGACAGTCGGCTATGGCTACACCTTC. J is TRBJ1-2 and V is TRBV29-1, with a possible D match to TRBD1 (5 bases). The V end was cut by 6 bases, the J end by 4 bases, with 12 bases between. Germline CDR1 SQVTM, CDR2 ANQGSEA. CDR3 length equals 12 residues.

Comment on this clone: The sample holds other DNA sequences that translate to the same CDR3. This chain links TRBV10-1 with TRBJ2-7; 13 nucleotides align to TRBD2. Germline V CDR1 and CDR2: WNHNN, SYGVQD (reference sequence). The CDR3 runs 15 residues. Germline trimming cut 3 bases from V and 3 bases from J; bases unmatched to any gene: 2. The CDR3 DNA is TGCGCCAGCAGTGAAGGACTAGCGGGAGTCTACGAGCAGTACTTC. Residues: CASSEGLAGVYEQYF.

This sequence joins TRBV24-1 and TRBJ2-5; 8 nucleotides agree with TRBD2. With 2 bases clipped from V and 2 bases from J, the junction kept 6 bases outside the gene matches. The CDR3 is made up of 16 amino acids. Germline CDR1 reads KGHDR; CDR2 reads SFDVKD. The CDR3 region is CATSDSKLADQETQYF. For the CDR3, the DNA is TGTGCCACCAGTGATTCGAAACTAGCGGATCAAGAGACCCAGTACTTC.

The CDR3 here is CASSPGRAPYEQYF. CDR3 nucleotide sequence: TGTGCCAGCAGCCCCGGGCGGGCCCCCTACGAGCAGTACTTC. The chain couples TRBV6-5 to TRBJ2-7, with D perhaps matching TRBD2 (5 bases). Germline lookup yields CDR1 MNHEY and CDR2 SVGAGI. The CDR3 totals 14 residues. The ends were cut back, 6 bases at V and 2 bases at J, with 14 bases in the middle.

This chain joins TRBV15 and TRBJ2-7; 11 positions match TRBD1. The V gene end was trimmed by 5 bases and the J gene end by 2 bases; junction bases not matched to a gene: 5. Germline V gives CDR1 LNHNV, CDR2 YYDKDF (reference sequence). The CDR3 is 15 amino acids. In nucleotides, the CDR3 is TGTGCCACCAGCGCCCCGGGACAGGGGGCCTACGAGCAGTACTTC. Protein: CATSAPGQGAYEQYF.

CDR3 amino acids: CASSHLEEYEQYF. The CDR3, as DNA: TGTGCCAGCAGCCATTTAGAGGAGTACGAGCAGTACTTC. The chain couples TRBV14 to TRBJ2-7; D ambiguous. Germline CDR1 reads SGHDN; CDR2 reads FVKESK. V lost 3 bases, J lost 4 bases, and 10 bases lay in between. The CDR3 has 13 residues.

The chain has TRBV12-3 or TRBV12-4 and TRBJ2-7; D gene unclear. Trimming cost V 5 bases and J 2 bases, with 10 bases left between them. The CDR3 runs to 13 residues. The CDR3 bases are TGTGCCAGCAGTCTTGGTGGCCCCTACGAGCAGTACTTC. Translation: CASSLGGPYEQYF.

The chain has TRBV18 and TRBJ2-6; weak D call: TRBD1 (6 bases). The CDR3 is made up of 17 amino acids. With 3 bases removed from V and 3 bases from J, the gap between germline ends came to 15 bases. Germline CDR1 reads KGHSH; CDR2 reads LQKENI. The CDR3 is CASSPILQGYGANVLTF. The CDR3 DNA follows: TGTGCCAGCTCACCTATCCTACAGGGTTATGGGGCCAACGTCCTGACTTTC.

J is TRBJ2-5 and V is TRBV19; TRBD1 matches 9 bases. The CDR3 has 17 residues. Losses at the gene ends were 4 bases for V and 4 bases for J; bases not matched to a gene: 13. Germline V gives CDR1 LNHDA, CDR2 SQIVND (reference sequence). As DNA, the CDR3 is TGTGCCAGTAGTAATGCACGACAGGGGGATCGACGAGAGACCCAGTACTTC. Translated, it gives CASSNARQGDRRETQYF.

As to this clone: At the DNA level, this CDR3 is encoded by other sequences in the same sample as well. J is TRBJ1-5 and V is TRBV15; possibly TRBD1 for D (6 bases). The CDR3 covers 15 residues. Between the trimmed V and J ends, which lost 1 base and 9 bases, there was a span of 16 bases. Germline values: CDR1 LNHNV, CDR2 YYDKDF (reference sequence). CDR3 coding DNA: TGTGCCACCAGCAGAGGAGAGGGGGGGGTTGGGCCCCAGCATTTT. It codes for CATSRGEGGVGPQHF.

V and J are TRBV7-8 and TRBJ2-7; 8 bases match TRBD2. This CDR3 comprises 13 residues. The J segment lost 4 bases and the V segment lost 6 bases, leaving 5 bases of the junction unmatched. Germline V lookup: CDR1 SGHVS, CDR2 FQNEAQ. The CDR3 sequence is CASRSSGLYEQYF. The CDR3 DNA follows: TGTGCCAGCAGGTCTAGCGGGCTTTACGAGCAGTACTTC. Based on the CDR3 plus reference TRBV7-8 and TRBJ2-7, the full variable domain is GAGVSQSPRYKVAKRGQDVALRCDPISGHVSLFWYQQALGQGPEFLTYFQNEAQLDKSGLPSDRFFAERPEGSVSTLKIQRTQQEDSAVYLCASRSSGLYEQYFGPGTRLTVT.

The chain carries TRBV5-1 and TRBJ1-3; TRBD1 matches 7 bases. The germline CDR1 and CDR2 sequences are SGHRS and YFSETQ. J lost 0 bases, V lost 0 bases, and 6 bases had no gene match. The CDR3 is made up of 17 amino acids. CDR3 region: CASSLAGGDSSGNTIYF. CDR3 DNA sequence: TGCGCCAGCAGCTTGGCCGGTGGGGACAGCTCTGGAAACACCATATATTTT.

J is TRBJ1-5 and V is TRBV5-5; D ambiguous. Germline V CDR1 and CDR2: SGHKS, YYEKEE (reference sequence). V was shortened by 4 bases and J by 6 bases, with 17 bases between the two germline ends. The CDR3 has 15 residues. CDR3 sequence reads: CASSDRGEPFQPQHF. The CDR3 DNA reads as TGTGCCAGCAGCGATAGAGGTGAACCTTTTCAGCCCCAGCATTTT.

This clone showed up many times. This chain connects TRBV2 to TRBJ1-2; 8 positions match TRBD1. This CDR3 is built from 14 residues. V lost 6 bases and J lost 7; bases outside the gene matches: 10. Germline V gene lookup returns CDR1 SNHLY and CDR2 FYNNEI. The CDR3 bases are TGTGCCAGCAGAACCGGGACAGGCTTTTTTGGCTACACCTTC. This translates into CASRTGTGFFGYTF. The full variable domain, rest sourced from reference TRBV2 and TRBJ1-2, is EPEVTQTPSHQVTQMGQEVILRCVPISNHLYFYWYRQILGQKVEFLVSFYNNEISEKSEIFDDQFSVERPDGSNFTLKIRSTKLEDSAMYFCASRTGTGFFGYTFGSGTRLTVV.

CDR3 nucleotides: TGTGCCAGCAGCCGCCCGGGACAAAGCTACGAGCAGTACTTC. This translates into CASSRPGQSYEQYF. This rearrangement joins TRBV6-5 to TRBJ2-7; TRBD1 might be the D (6 bases). V was trimmed by 6 bases and J by 3 bases, leaving 15 bases between them. Looked up from germline, CDR1 is MNHEY and CDR2 is SVGAGI. CDR3 size: 14 residues.

V and J are TRBV6-6 and TRBJ2-1, with no clear D. Trimming pared 0 bases from V and 10 bases from J, leaving 10 bases between. CDR3 size: 13 residues. Germline V gene data show CDR1 as MNHNY and CDR2 as SVGAGI (reference sequence). The CDR3 spells CASSYSRSVEQFF. Written as DNA, the CDR3 is TGTGCCAGCAGTTACTCACGGAGCGTGGAGCAGTTCTTC.

This clone was counted once. This rearrangement joins TRBV6-2 or TRBV6-3 to TRBJ2-1, with D possibly being TRBD2 (6 bases). Trimming pared 6 bases from V and 0 bases from J, leaving 12 bases between. Per germline, CDR1 MNHEY and CDR2 SVGEGT. The CDR3 is 15 amino acids. The CDR3 sequence: CASSGTGSSYNEQFF. The CDR3 DNA is TGTGCCAGCAGCGGGACTGGCAGCTCCTACAATGAGCAGTTCTTC.

The V and J genes are TRBV27 and TRBJ2-3; 11 bases align to TRBD2. Trimming cost V 5 bases and J 6 bases; bases outside gene matches: 13. Germline assignment: CDR1 MNHEY and CDR2 SMNVEV (reference sequence). The CDR3 has 17 amino acids. This CDR3 is CASSLGTSGGGRDTQYF. Written as DNA, the CDR3 is TGTGCCAGCAGTCTCGGGACTAGCGGAGGAGGAAGGGATACGCAGTATTTT.

V and J are TRBV7-9 and TRBJ2-7; D unclear. V dropped 8 bases and J dropped 3 bases, with 17 bases sitting between them. Germline assignment: CDR1 SEHNR and CDR2 FQNEAQ (reference sequence). This CDR3 region has 14 residues. The CDR3 DNA is TGTGCCAGCTTGCCCATTGGAGTTGACTACGAGCAGTACTTC. The encoded protein is CASLPIGVDYEQYF.

The chain links TRBV5-1 to TRBJ2-2; 7 bases are shared with TRBD1. Germline trimming cut 5 bases from V and 1 base from J; bases unmatched to any gene: 11. From germline, CDR1 is SGHRS and CDR2 YFSETQ. CDR3 length: 17 residues. The CDR3 reads CASSPEPGQMNTGELFF. The CDR3 nucleotides are TGCGCCAGCAGTCCCGAACCGGGACAGATGAACACCGGGGAGCTGTTTTTT.

This chain uses TRBV30 with TRBJ1-5; perhaps TRBD1 as D (6 bases). Between the trimmed V and J ends, which lost 0 bases and 4 bases, there was a span of 10 bases. CDR3 size: 14 residues. The germline V gene has CDR1 GTSNPN and CDR2 SVGIG (reference sequence). The CDR3 nucleotides read TGTGCCTGGAGTGTAGGGGGGGTAAATCAGCCCCAGCATTTT. It is translated as CAWSVGGVNQPQHF.

The chain links TRBV30 to TRBJ2-7; TRBD2 matches 7 bases. The CDR3 covers 14 residues. Trimming removed 5 bases from V and 0 bases from J; junction bases left unmatched: 7. Looked up from germline, CDR1 is GTSNPN and CDR2 is SVGIG (reference sequence). The CDR3 sequence is CAWLGRGYSYEQYF. The CDR3 DNA is TGTGCCTGGTTGGGGAGGGGATACTCCTACGAGCAGTACTTC.